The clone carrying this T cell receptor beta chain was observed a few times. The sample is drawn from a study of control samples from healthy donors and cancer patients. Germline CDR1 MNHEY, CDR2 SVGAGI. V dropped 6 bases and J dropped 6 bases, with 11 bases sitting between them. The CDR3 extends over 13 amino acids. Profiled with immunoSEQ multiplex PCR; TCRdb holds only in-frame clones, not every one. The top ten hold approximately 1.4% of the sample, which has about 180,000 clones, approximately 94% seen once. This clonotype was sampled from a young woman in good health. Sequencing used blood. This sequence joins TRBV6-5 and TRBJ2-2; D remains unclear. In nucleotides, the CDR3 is TGTGCCAGCAGGACCAATTCGCCCGGGGAGCTGTTTTTT. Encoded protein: CASRTNSPGELFF.